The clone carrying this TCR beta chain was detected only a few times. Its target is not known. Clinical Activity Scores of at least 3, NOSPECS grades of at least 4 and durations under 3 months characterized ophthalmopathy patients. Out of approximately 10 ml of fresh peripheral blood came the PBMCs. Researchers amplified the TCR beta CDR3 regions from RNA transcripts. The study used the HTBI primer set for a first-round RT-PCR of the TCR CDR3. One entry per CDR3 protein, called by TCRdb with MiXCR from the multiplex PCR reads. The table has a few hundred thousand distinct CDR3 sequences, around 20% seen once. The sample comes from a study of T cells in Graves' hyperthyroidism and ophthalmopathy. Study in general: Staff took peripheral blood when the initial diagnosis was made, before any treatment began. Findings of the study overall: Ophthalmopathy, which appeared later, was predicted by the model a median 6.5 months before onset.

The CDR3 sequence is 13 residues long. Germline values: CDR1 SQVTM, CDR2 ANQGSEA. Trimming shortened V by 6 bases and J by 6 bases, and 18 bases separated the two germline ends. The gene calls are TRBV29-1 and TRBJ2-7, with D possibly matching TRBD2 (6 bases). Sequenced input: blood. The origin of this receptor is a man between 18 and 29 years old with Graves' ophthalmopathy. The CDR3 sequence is CSVASRETLEQYF. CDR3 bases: TGCAGCGTCGCGTCCCGGGAGACACTCGAGCAGTACTTC.